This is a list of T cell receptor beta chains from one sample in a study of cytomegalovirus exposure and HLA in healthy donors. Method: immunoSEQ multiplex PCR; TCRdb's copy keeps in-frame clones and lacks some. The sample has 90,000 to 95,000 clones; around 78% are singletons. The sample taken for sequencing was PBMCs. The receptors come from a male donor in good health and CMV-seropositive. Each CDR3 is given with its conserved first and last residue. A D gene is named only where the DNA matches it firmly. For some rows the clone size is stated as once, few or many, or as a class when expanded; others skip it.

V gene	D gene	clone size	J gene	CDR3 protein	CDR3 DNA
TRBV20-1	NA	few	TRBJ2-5	CSARGGETQYF	TGCAGTGCCCGAGGAGGGGAGACCCAGTACTTC
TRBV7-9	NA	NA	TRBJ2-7	CASSSNRDQQYF	TGTGCCAGCAGCTCAAACAGGGATCAGCAGTACTTC
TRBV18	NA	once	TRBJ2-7	CASSQGGTAYEQYF	TGTGCCAGCTCCCAGGGTGGGACTGCCTACGAGCAGTACTTC
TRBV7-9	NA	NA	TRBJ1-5	CASSWGKGGNQPQHF	TGTGCCAGCAGCTGGGGCAAGGGGGGCAATCAGCCCCAGCATTTT
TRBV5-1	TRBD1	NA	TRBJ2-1	CASSLETGGISSYNEQFF	TGCGCCAGCAGCTTGGAGACAGGGGGTATAAGCTCCTACAATGAGCAGTTCTTC
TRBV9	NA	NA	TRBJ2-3	CASSGSTRDTQYF	TGTGCCAGCAGCGGTTCGACGAGGGATACGCAGTATTTT
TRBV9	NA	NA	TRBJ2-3	CASSFQPGADTQYF	TGTGCCAGCAGCTTTCAGCCGGGGGCAGATACGCAGTATTTT
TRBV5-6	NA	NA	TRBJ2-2	CASSLGQTNTGELFF	TGTGCCAGCAGCTTAGGACAGACGAACACCGGGGAGCTGTTTTTT
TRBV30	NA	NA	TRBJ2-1	CAWSVRGEQFF	TGTGCCTGGAGTGTACGCGGGGAGCAGTTCTTC
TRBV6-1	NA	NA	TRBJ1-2	CASSAYEFYGYTF	TGTGCCAGCAGTGCGTATGAGTTCTATGGCTACACCTTC
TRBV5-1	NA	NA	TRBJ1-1	CASSRTRGLGDQVTEAFF	TGCGCCAGCAGCAGGACTAGGGGTCTGGGTGATCAGGTGACTGAAGCTTTCTTT
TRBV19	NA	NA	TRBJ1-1	CASVPSYRDTEAFF	TGTGCCAGTGTCCCCTCCTACAGGGACACTGAAGCTTTCTTT
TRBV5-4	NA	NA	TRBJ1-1	CASSSAQGTFMNTEAFF	TGTGCCAGCAGCTCCGCACAGGGAACCTTCATGAACACTGAAGCTTTCTTT
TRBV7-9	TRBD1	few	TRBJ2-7	CASSRLGDRSYEQYF	TGTGCCAGCAGCCGTCTCGGGGACAGGAGCTACGAGCAGTACTTC
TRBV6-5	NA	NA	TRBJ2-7	CASSLSTGGSYEQYF	TGTGCCAGCAGCCTTAGCACCGGGGGCTCCTACGAGCAGTACTTC
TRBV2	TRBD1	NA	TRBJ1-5	CASSTGGSWSNQPQHF	TGTGCCAGTTCCACAGGGGGATCCTGGAGCAATCAGCCCCAGCATTTT
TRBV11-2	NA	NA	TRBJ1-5	CASSLMGGGDAQHF	TGTGCCAGCAGCTTAATGGGGGGGGGAGATGCCCAGCATTTT
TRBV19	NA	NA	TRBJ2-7	CASSIGDTRFYEQYF	TGTGCCAGTAGTATCGGGGACACAAGATTCTACGAGCAGTACTTC
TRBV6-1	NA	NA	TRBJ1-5	CASSEVLKGPGQPQHF	TGTGCCAGCAGTGAAGTACTTAAGGGGCCCGGTCAGCCCCAGCATTTT
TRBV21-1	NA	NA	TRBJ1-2	CASSKIRTGENYGYTF	TGTGCCAGCTCCAAGATCAGGACAGGGGAGAACTATGGCTACACCTTC
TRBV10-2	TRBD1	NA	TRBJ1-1	CATRDRSLNTEAFF	TGCGCCACCCGGGACAGGAGCTTGAACACTGAAGCTTTCTTT
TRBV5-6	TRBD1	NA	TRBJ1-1	CASRLTGGLNTEAFF	TGTGCCAGCAGACTGACAGGGGGCCTAAACACTGAAGCTTTCTTT
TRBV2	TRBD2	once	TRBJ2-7	CASTPPAGASYEQYF	TGTGCCAGCACCCCTCCAGCGGGGGCTTCCTACGAGCAGTACTTC
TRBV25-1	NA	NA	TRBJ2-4	CASGKEVGNIQYF	TGTGCCAGCGGAAAGGAGGTGGGAAACATTCAGTACTTC
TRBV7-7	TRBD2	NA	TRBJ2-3	CASSLTPSGDTQYF	TGTGCCAGCAGCTTAACCCCTAGCGGAGATACGCAGTATTTT
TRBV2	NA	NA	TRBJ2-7	CASRYRLENYEQYF	TGTGCCAGCAGGTACCGACTAGAAAACTACGAGCAGTACTTC
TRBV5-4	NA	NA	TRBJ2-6	CASSLSGGAHGANVLTF	TGTGCCAGCAGCTTGTCTGGGGGGGCGCATGGGGCCAACGTCCTGACTTTC
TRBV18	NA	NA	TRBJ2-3	CASSPESRQAADTQYF	TGTGCCAGCTCACCAGAATCCCGACAGGCCGCAGATACGCAGTATTTT